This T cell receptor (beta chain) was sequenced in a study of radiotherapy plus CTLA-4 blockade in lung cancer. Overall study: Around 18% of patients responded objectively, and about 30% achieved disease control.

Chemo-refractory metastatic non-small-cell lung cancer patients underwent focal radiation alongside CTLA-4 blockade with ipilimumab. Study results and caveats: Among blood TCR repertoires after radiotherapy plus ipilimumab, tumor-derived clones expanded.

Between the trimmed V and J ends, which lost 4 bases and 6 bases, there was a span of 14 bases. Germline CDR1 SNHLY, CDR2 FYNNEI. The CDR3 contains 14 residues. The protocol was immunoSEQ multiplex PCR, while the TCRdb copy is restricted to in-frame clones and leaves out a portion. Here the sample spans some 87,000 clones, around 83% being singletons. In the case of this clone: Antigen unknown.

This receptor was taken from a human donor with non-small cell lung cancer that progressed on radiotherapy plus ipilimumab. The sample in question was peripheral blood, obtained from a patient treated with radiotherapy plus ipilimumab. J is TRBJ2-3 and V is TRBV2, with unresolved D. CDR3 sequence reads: CASSGSARWDTQYF. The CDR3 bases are TGTGCCAGCAGTGGATCGGCCCGATGGGATACGCAGTATTTT.